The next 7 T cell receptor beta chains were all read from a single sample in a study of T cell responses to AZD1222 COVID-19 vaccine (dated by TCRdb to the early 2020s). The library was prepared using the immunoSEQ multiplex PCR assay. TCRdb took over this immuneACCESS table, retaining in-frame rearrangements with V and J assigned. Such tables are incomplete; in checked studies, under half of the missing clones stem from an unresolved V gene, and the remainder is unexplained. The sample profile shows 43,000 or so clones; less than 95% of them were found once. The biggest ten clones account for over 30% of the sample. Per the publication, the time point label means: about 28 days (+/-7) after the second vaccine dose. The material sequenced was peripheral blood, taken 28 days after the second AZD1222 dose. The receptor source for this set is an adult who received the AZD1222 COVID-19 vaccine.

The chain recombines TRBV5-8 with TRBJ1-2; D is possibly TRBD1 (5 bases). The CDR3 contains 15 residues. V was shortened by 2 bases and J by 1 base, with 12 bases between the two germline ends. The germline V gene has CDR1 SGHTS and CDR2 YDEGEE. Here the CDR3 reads CASSFFRDGNYGYTF. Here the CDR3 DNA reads TGTGCCAGCAGCTTTTTTCGGGACGGTAACTATGGCTACACCTTC.

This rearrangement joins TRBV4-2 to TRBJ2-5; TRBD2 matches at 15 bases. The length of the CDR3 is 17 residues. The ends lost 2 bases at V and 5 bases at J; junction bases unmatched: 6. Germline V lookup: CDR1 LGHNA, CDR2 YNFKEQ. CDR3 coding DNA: TGTGCCAGCAGCCAAACGGGACTAGCGGGGGGAGGGGAGACCCAGTACTTC. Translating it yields CASSQTGLAGGGETQYF.

CDR3 sequence reads: CASSETPGATEAFF. The CDR3 DNA sequence: TGTGCCAGTAGTGAGACTCCTGGGGCCACTGAAGCTTTCTTT. V gene TRBV19 combines with J gene TRBJ1-1, with D possibly matching TRBD1 (5 bases). V was clipped by 5 bases and J by 4 bases, with 14 bases between them. The length of the CDR3 is 14 residues. Germline CDR1 LNHDA, CDR2 SQIVND (reference sequence).

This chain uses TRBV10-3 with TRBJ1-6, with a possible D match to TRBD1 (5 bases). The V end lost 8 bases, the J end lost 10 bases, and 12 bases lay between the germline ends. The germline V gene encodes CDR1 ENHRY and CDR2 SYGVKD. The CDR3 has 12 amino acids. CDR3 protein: CAIGGGDSPLHF. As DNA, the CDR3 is TGTGCCATCGGGGGGGGAGACTCACCCCTCCACTTT.

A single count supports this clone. Written as DNA, the CDR3 is TGTGCCAGTAGTATAGAGGCTAGCGGATCCTACAATGAGCAGTTCTTC. It is translated as CASSIEASGSYNEQFF. The chain combines TRBV19 with TRBJ2-1, with 7 nucleotides matching TRBD2. The CDR3 is made up of 16 amino acids. From germline, CDR1 is LNHDA and CDR2 SQIVND (reference sequence). V shed 0 bases, J shed 1 base, and the junction held 3 bases outside the gene matches.

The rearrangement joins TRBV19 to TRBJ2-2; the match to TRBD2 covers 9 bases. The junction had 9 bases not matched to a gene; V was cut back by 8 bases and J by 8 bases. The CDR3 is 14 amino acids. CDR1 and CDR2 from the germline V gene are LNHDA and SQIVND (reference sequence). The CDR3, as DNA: TGTGCCAGTGGGACTAGCTTCTTTCGAGGGGAGCTGTTTTTT. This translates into CASGTSFFRGELFF.

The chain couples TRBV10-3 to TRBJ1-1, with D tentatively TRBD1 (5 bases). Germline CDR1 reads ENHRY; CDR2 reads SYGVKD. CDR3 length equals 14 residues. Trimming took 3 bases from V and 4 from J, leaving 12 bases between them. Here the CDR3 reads CAISDLGGGTEAFF. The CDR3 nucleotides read TGTGCCATCAGTGACCTCGGGGGAGGCACTGAAGCTTTCTTT.